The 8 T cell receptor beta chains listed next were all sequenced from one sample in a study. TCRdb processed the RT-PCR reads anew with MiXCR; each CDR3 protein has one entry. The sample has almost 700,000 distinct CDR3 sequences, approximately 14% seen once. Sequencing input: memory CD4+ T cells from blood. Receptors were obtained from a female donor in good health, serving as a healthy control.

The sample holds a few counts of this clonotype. For the CDR3, the DNA is TGTGCCAGCAGTTTCCCAACAACTGGGGAGACCCAGTACTTC. Its protein product is CASSFPTTGETQYF. This rearrangement joins TRBV28 to TRBJ2-5; D is undetermined. The CDR3 has 14 residues. CDR1 and CDR2 (germline): MDHEN, SYDVKM. V lost 3 bases and J lost 5, with 13 bases in between.

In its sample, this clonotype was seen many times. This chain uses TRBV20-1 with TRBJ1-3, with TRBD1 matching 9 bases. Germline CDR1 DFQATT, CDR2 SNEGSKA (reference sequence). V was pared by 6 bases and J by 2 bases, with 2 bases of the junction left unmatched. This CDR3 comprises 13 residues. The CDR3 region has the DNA TGCAGTGCGAACAGGGGGCCTGGAAACACCATATATTTT. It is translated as CSANRGPGNTIYF.

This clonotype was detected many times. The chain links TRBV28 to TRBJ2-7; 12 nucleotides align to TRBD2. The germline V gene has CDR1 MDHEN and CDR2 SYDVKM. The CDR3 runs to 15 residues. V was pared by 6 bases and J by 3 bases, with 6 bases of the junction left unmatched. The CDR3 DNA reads TGTGCCAGCAGGGGATCTAGCGGGGGGGACTACGAGCAGTACTTC. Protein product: CASRGSSGGDYEQYF.

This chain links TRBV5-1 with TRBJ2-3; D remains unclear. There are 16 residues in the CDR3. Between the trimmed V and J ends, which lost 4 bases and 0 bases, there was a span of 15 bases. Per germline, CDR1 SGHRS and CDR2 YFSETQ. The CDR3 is CASSQQVGLSTDTQYF. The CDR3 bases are TGCGCCAGCAGCCAGCAGGTCGGGTTAAGCACAGATACGCAGTATTTT. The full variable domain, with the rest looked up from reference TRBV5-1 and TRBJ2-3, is KAGVTQTPRYLIKTRGQQVTLSCSPISGHRSVSWYQQTPGQGLQFLFEYFSETQRNKGNFPGRFSGRQFSNSRSEMNVSTLELGDSALYLCASSQQVGLSTDTQYFGPGTRLTVL.

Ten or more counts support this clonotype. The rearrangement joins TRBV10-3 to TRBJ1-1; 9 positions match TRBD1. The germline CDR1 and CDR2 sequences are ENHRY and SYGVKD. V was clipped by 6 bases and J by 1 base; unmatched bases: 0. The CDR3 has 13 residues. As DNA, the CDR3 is TGTGCCATCAGGGGACAGGGGAACACTGAAGCTTTCTTT. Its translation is CAIRGQGNTEAFF.

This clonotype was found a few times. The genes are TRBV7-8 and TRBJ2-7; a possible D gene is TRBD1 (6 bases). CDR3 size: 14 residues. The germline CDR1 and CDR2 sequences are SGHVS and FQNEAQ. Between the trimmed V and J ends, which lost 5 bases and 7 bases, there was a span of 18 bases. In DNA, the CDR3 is TGTGCCAGCAGCCCCAAAGACAGGCCCGGGGAGCAGTACTTC. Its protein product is CASSPKDRPGEQYF.

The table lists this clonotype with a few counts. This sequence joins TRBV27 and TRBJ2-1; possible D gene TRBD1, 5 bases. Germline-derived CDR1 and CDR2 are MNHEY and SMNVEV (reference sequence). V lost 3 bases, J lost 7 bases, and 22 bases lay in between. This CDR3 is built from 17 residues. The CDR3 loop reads CASSFPYQLGQGNEQFF. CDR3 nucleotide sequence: TGTGCCAGCAGTTTTCCGTATCAATTGGGGCAAGGGAATGAGCAGTTCTTC.

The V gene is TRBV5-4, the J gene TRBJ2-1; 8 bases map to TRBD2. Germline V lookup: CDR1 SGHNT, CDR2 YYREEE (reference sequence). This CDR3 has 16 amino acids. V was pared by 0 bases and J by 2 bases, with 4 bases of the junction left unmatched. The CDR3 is CASSLAAGVTYNEQFF. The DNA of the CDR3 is TGTGCCAGCAGCTTGGCAGCGGGGGTAACCTACAATGAGCAGTTCTTC.